Listed below are T cell receptor beta chains from one sample, sequenced in a study of cytomegalovirus exposure and HLA in healthy donors. The data were produced by immunoSEQ multiplex PCR, yet TCRdb's version contains in-frame clones alone and is incomplete. This table holds more than 150,000 clones, around 83% found once. Specimen: PBMCs. All receptors derive from a man in his fifties in good health and CMV-seronegative. Both conserved end residues are part of each CDR3. The order of the fields is clone size, V gene, D gene, J gene, CDR3 DNA, CDR3 protein. A D gene is named only where the DNA matches it firmly. Clone size is shown for a subset of rows, as once, few, many or a class of expanded clone.

-	TRBV11-2	TRBD2	TRBJ2-3	TGTGCCAGCAGCGTGATAGCGGGAGGGCCTGGGGATACGCAGTATTTT	CASSVIAGGPGDTQYF
-	TRBV14	-	TRBJ2-7	TGTGCCAGCAGCCCTCAAATCTCGCTCTCCGAGCAGTACTTC	CASSPQISLSEQYF
-	TRBV4-2	-	TRBJ1-1	TGTGCCAGCAGCCCGGGGGAATTAACGAACACTGAAGCTTTCTTT	CASSPGELTNTEAFF
-	TRBV2	TRBD1	TRBJ1-2	TGTGCCAGCAGTTTTCGGACAGGGTACTACTATGGCTACACCTTC	CASSFRTGYYYGYTF
-	TRBV6-5	-	TRBJ2-7	TGTGCCAGCAGTTACTCCGGGGCCTACGAGCAGTACTTC	CASSYSGAYEQYF
-	TRBV5-1	TRBD2	TRBJ2-2	TGCGCCAGCAGCTCTACTAGCGGGGGGGCCTTTGGCACCGGGGAGCTGTTTTTT	CASSSTSGGAFGTGELFF
-	TRBV19	-	TRBJ1-2	TGTGCCAGCGGCGCAGAGTTAAGGGGTGGCTACACCTTC	CASGAELRGGYTF
-	TRBV6-1	TRBD2	TRBJ2-1	TGTGCCAGCAGCCTTGGACTAGCGGCTTGGTTCTTC	CASSLGLAAWFF
-	TRBV28	-	TRBJ2-7	TGTGCCAGCAGTTTACGGAGGGTGGGGGTCTACGAGCAGTACTTC	CASSLRRVGVYEQYF
-	TRBV5-1	TRBD2	TRBJ2-3	TGCGCCAGCAGCTTGCCCCCGGGGACTAGTGAAAGTACAGATACGCAGTATTTT	CASSLPPGTSESTDTQYF
-	TRBV5-4	-	TRBJ2-5	TGTGCCAGCAGCTTGGCCTTAAACAGCCAAGAGACCCAGTACTTC	CASSLALNSQETQYF
-	TRBV18	-	TRBJ2-1	TGTGCCAGCTCACCTCGGGATCCTTACAATGAGCAGTTCTTC	CASSPRDPYNEQFF
-	TRBV2	TRBD2	TRBJ2-5	TGTGCCAGCAGTGACTTCGGACTAGCGGGAGTGTCCGAGACCCAGTACTTC	CASSDFGLAGVSETQYF
-	TRBV18	-	TRBJ1-5	TGTGCCAGCTCACCACTGAGGAATAGCAATCAGCCCCAGCATTTT	CASSPLRNSNQPQHF
few	TRBV19	-	TRBJ1-2	TGTGCCAGTAGTATAGCAGTAGGGGTCACCTATGGCTACACCTTC	CASSIAVGVTYGYTF
-	TRBV7-9	TRBD1	TRBJ1-1	TGTGCCAGCAGCGCGCGGGACAGACAAAAGAACACTGAAGCTTTCTTT	CASSARDRQKNTEAFF
once	TRBV18	-	TRBJ1-5	TGTGCCAGCTCACCTAGTTCTGAGGGCAGTCAGCCCCAGCATTTT	CASSPSSEGSQPQHF
-	TRBV2	-	TRBJ2-2	TGTGCCAGCAGGGGCTACACCGGGGAGCTGTTTTTT	CASRGYTGELFF
-	TRBV6-4	TRBD1	TRBJ1-1	TGTGCCAGCAGCGCCGGGGCAGGGGGCCCCACTGAAGCTTTCTTT	CASSAGAGGPTEAFF
few	TRBV7-2	-	TRBJ2-7	TGTGCCAGCAGCTTAGATGGGCCCTACGAGCAGTACTTC	CASSLDGPYEQYF
-	TRBV9	TRBD2	TRBJ2-1	TGTGCCAGCAGCGTAGAGTCTAGCGGGAGACCTTACAATGAGCAGTTCTTC	CASSVESSGRPYNEQFF
-	TRBV28	-	TRBJ1-2	TGTGCCAGCAATGGGGGAGGGTATGGCTACACCTTC	CASNGGGYGYTF
-	TRBV20-1	-	TRBJ1-1	TGCAGTGCTAGAGGCAGGTTTGAAGCTTTCTTT	CSARGRFEAFF
-	TRBV12-5	-	TRBJ2-7	TGTGCTACCTCCAGACAGGTGACTTCCTACGAGCAGTACTTC	CATSRQVTSYEQYF
-	TRBV6-4	TRBD2	TRBJ2-7	TGTGCCAGCAGTGAACGGGGGGGCTACGAGCAGTACTTC	CASSERGGYEQYF
-	TRBV9	TRBD2	TRBJ2-3	TGTGCCAGCAGCGTAGCACCAGCGGGAGAGTCAGATACGCAGTATTTT	CASSVAPAGESDTQYF
-	TRBV11-2	TRBD2	TRBJ2-1	TGTGCCAGCAGCTTAGTCTTTAGCGGGAAGTACAATGAGCAGTTCTTC	CASSLVFSGKYNEQFF
-	TRBV19	TRBD2	TRBJ2-2	TGTGCCAGCATACCGACGAAAGCGGGGGTTCCCAACACCGGGGAGCTGTTTTTT	CASIPTKAGVPNTGELFF
-	TRBV9	-	TRBJ1-5	TGTGCCAGCAGCGCCCGAGGGGGGGTAAATCAGCCCCAGCATTTT	CASSARGGVNQPQHF
-	TRBV2	TRBD1	TRBJ1-6	TGTGCCAGCAGTTCTAGACAGGGGTATAATTCACCCCTCCACTTT	CASSSRQGYNSPLHF
-	TRBV5-1	-	TRBJ2-5	TGCGCCAGCAGTGTCGAGGGGACCCAGTACTTC	CASSVEGTQYF
-	TRBV7-3	-	TRBJ2-7	TGTGCCAGCAGCTCTCCGGGACACGTCCTTCCCCCCCCCTACGAGCAGTACTTC	CASSSPGHVLPPPYEQYF
-	TRBV15	-	TRBJ1-1	TGTGCCACCAGTACGGACAGAACGAACACTGAAGCTTTCTTT	CATSTDRTNTEAFF
once	TRBV6-1	TRBD1	TRBJ1-1	TGTGCCAGCAGGAGACAGGGGCTGAACACTGAAGCTTTCTTT	CASRRQGLNTEAFF
-	TRBV5-1	TRBD2	TRBJ2-2	TGCGCCAGCAGCCGGACTAGCGGGAGTGGCACCGGGGAGCTGTTTTTT	CASSRTSGSGTGELFF
-	TRBV7-6	-	TRBJ2-1	TGTGCCAGCAGCTCTGAACAGCAGGGCGCTGAGCAGTTCTTC	CASSSEQQGAEQFF
-	TRBV28	-	TRBJ2-7	TGTGCCAGCAGGACTTCATACGAGCAGTACTTC	CASRTSYEQYF
once	TRBV19	TRBD2	TRBJ2-1	TGTGCCAGTAGTATCAAGGGGACTAGCGTGCATGAGCAGTTCTTC	CASSIKGTSVHEQFF
-	TRBV28	TRBD2	TRBJ2-2	TGTGCCAGCAGTTTATCCGGGACTAGCAGCACCGGGGAGCTGTTTTTT	CASSLSGTSSTGELFF
once	TRBV28	-	TRBJ2-5	TGTGCCAGCAGTTCGACAGGATTGGAGTACCAAGAGACCCAGTACTTC	CASSSTGLEYQETQYF
-	TRBV28	TRBD1	TRBJ2-7	TGTGCCAGCAGACCCCGGGGACAGGGCCTATCCTACGAGCAGTACTTC	CASRPRGQGLSYEQYF
-	TRBV6-1	TRBD1	TRBJ2-7	TGTGCCAGCAGTGAAACCGGGACAGGGGGCTACGAGCAGTACTTC	CASSETGTGGYEQYF
-	TRBV27	-	TRBJ2-5	TGTGCCAGCAGTTTATCACAGGTAGAGACCCAGTACTTC	CASSLSQVETQYF
few	TRBV6-6	-	TRBJ1-1	TGTGCCAGCAGTTCTCTGAACCTAAACACTGAAGCTTTCTTT	CASSSLNLNTEAFF
-	TRBV9	TRBD2	TRBJ2-1	TGTACCAGCAGCGTAGCTCAACTAGCGGGGGGCGAGCAGTTCTTC	CTSSVAQLAGGEQFF
-	TRBV5-1	TRBD2	TRBJ2-1	TGCGCCAGCAGCTTGGCCGGCGGGGGTTCCTACAATGAGCAGTTCTTC	CASSLAGGGSYNEQFF
-	TRBV12-2	-	TRBJ1-1	TGTGCAAGTCGCTTAGTGGGGGGTGACAGGGGCGACATGAACACTGAAGCTTTCTTT	CASRLVGGDRGDMNTEAFF
few	TRBV5-4	TRBD1	TRBJ1-5	TGTGCCAGCAGCCCTGGGACAGGGAATCAGCCCCAGCATTTT	CASSPGTGNQPQHF
-	TRBV7-9	-	TRBJ2-7	TGTGCCAGCAGCCTCCAGGGTGGCCCCTACGAGCAGTACTTC	CASSLQGGPYEQYF
once	TRBV4-1	-	TRBJ2-7	TGCGCCAGCAGCCAAGCATCCGGGGTTGGTGGTAGGATATACGAGCAGTACTTC	CASSQASGVGGRIYEQYF
-	TRBV4-2	TRBD1	TRBJ2-7	TGTGCCAGCGGGAGGACAGGGAGCACCTACGAGCAGTACTTC	CASGRTGSTYEQYF
-	TRBV7-9	TRBD1	TRBJ2-7	TGTGCCAGCAGCTTTAGGCCCGGACAGGGGACCTACGAGCAGTACTTC	CASSFRPGQGTYEQYF
-	TRBV5-8	-	TRBJ1-2	TGTGCCAGCAGCTTGGCCGGCGGGTACTATGGCTACACCTTC	CASSLAGGYYGYTF
-	TRBV6-6	-	TRBJ1-5	TGTGCCAGCAGTTACATAGAGGTCGGTCAGCCCCAGCATTTT	CASSYIEVGQPQHF